This entry lists 26 T cell receptor beta chains sequenced from one sample in a study of blood T cell repertoires in COVID-19. TCRdb's copy holds only in-frame clones and misses some; the assay was immunoSEQ multiplex PCR. The table lists approximately 90,000 clones, about 85% of them singletons, with around 12% in the top ten. Sample: peripheral blood. The receptors were sampled from a human donor in a cohort sampled during active COVID-19.

The chain uses TRBV11-2 and TRBJ2-7; TRBD1 might be the D (6 bases). The CDR3 is 17 residues long. CDR1 is SGHAT and CDR2 is FQNNGV in the germline V gene. The V and J ends lost 1 base and 0 bases respectively, with 16 bases between them. The CDR3 region is CASSLGLGGTLSYEQYF. DNA of the CDR3: TGTGCCAGCAGCTTAGGCCTAGGGGGAACTCTCTCCTACGAGCAGTACTTC.

The chain recombines TRBV28 with TRBJ1-5; TRBD1 aligns across 8 bases. Germline loops: CDR1 MDHEN, CDR2 SYDVKM. CDR3 length: 14 amino acids. The trim removed 3 bases at V and 7 bases at J, leaving 5 bases unmatched. Written as DNA, the CDR3 is TGTGCCAGCAGTTTTCAGGGGGCGAGGCAGCCCCAGCATTTT. Its protein is CASSFQGARQPQHF.

This clone was found a few times. The chain carries TRBV28 and TRBJ2-1; 10 bases fit TRBD2. Trimming removed 6 bases from V and 7 bases from J; junction bases left unmatched: 12. This CDR3 comprises 16 residues. The germline CDR1 and CDR2 sequences are MDHEN and SYDVKM. The chain's CDR3 is CASRFLASGSGNEQFF. For the CDR3, the DNA is TGTGCCAGCAGATTTTTGGCTAGCGGGAGCGGGAATGAGCAGTTCTTC.

The rearrangement uses TRBV28 and TRBJ2-5; 7 bases are shared with TRBD1. Germline V lookup: CDR1 MDHEN, CDR2 SYDVKM. The CDR3 extends over 14 amino acids. Trimming took 4 bases from V and 1 from J; bases not matched to a gene: 3. The CDR3 is CASSSRDSQETQYF. The CDR3 bases are TGTGCCAGCAGTTCCCGGGACAGCCAAGAGACCCAGTACTTC.

This clone was seen only once. The chain links TRBV6-6 to TRBJ2-7, with no clear D. The germline CDR1 and CDR2 sequences are MNHNY and SVGAGI (reference sequence). The length of the CDR3 is 12 residues. Deletions cut 6 bases from V and 8 bases from J, with 14 bases between. The CDR3 DNA reads TGTGCCAGCAGACTCCTCGGTCCCCAGCAGTACTTC. This gives the protein CASRLLGPQQYF.

This chain links TRBV5-1 with TRBJ2-1, with 11 bases aligning to TRBD2. The CDR3 covers 16 residues. The V gene's germline CDR1 is SGHRS and CDR2 YFSETQ. V lost 2 bases and J lost 0; bases outside the gene matches: 1. CDR3 DNA sequence: TGCGCCAGCAGCTTAGGGACTAGCGGCTCCTACAATGAGCAGTTCTTC. Translation gives CASSLGTSGSYNEQFF.

CDR3 bases: TGTGCCAGCAGTCCCCGGGCGGACTCGACCTACGAGCAGTACTTC. Translating it yields CASSPRADSTYEQYF. The chain recombines TRBV6-6 with TRBJ2-7, with D perhaps TRBD2 (5 bases). The germline V and J ends were trimmed by 5 bases and 2 bases, with 16 bases remaining between them. In germline, CDR1 is MNHNY, CDR2 SVGAGI (reference sequence). This CDR3 is 15 amino acids long.

This sequence joins TRBV7-2 and TRBJ1-5; no clear D. V was shortened by 5 bases and J by 2 bases, with 16 bases between the two germline ends. CDR3 length: 16 residues. Germline assignment: CDR1 SGHTA and CDR2 FQGNSA. The CDR3 reads CASSPGVYQGNQPQHF. CDR3 sequence (DNA): TGTGCCAGCAGCCCCGGGGTCTACCAGGGCAATCAGCCCCAGCATTTT.

This clone showed up just a few times. V gene TRBV28 combines with J gene TRBJ1-2; D possibly corresponds to TRBD1 (5 bases). Trimming removed 11 bases at V and 8 bases at J, with 15 bases between. The V gene's germline CDR1 is MDHEN and CDR2 SYDVKM. The CDR3 length is 11 residues. CDR3 region: CAYDAGIGYTF. As DNA, the CDR3 is TGTGCCTATGATGCAGGGATCGGCTACACCTTC.

The sample holds one count of this clone. The chain employs TRBV19 and TRBJ1-4; no clear D gene. V shed 5 bases and J shed 4 bases, with 8 bases lying between them. Germline V CDR1 and CDR2: LNHDA, SQIVND (reference sequence). This CDR3 is built from 13 residues. The CDR3 nucleotides read TGTGCCAGTAGTTTTTCCAGTAATGAAAAACTGTTTTTT. This codes for CASSFSSNEKLFF.

The rearrangement links TRBV7-6 to TRBJ2-3, with TRBD1 matching 9 bases. Germline V gene sequence: CDR1 SGHVS, CDR2 FNYEAQ. There are 16 residues in the CDR3. V shed 1 base and J 4 bases; nucleotides not matched to a gene: 6. This CDR3 reads CASSLGRTGDADTQYF. The CDR3 DNA is TGTGCCAGCAGCTTAGGGAGGACAGGGGACGCAGATACGCAGTATTTT.

CDR3 sequence: CASSGDEGRVANYGYTF. DNA for the CDR3: TGTGCCAGCAGCGGGGACGAGGGGAGGGTAGCTAACTATGGCTACACCTTC. The genes are TRBV9 and TRBJ1-2; D might be TRBD1 (5 bases). The CDR3 runs to 17 residues. The germline V gene encodes CDR1 SGDLS and CDR2 YYNGEE. V was trimmed by 3 bases and J by 0 bases, leaving 18 bases between them. Full variable domain (remainder filled in from reference TRBV9 and TRBJ1-2): DSGVTQTPKHLITATGQRVTLRCSPRSGDLSVYWYQQSLDQGLQFLIQYYNGEERAKGNILERFSAQQFPDLHSELNLSSLELGDSALYFCASSGDEGRVANYGYTFGSGTRLTVV.

V is TRBV12-5 and J is TRBJ1-2; D gene uncertain. Trimming pared 6 bases from V and 5 bases from J, leaving 7 bases between. CDR1 and CDR2 from the germline V gene are LGHNT and FRNRAP. The length of the CDR3 is 11 residues. The CDR3: CASGREYGYTF. The DNA of the CDR3 is TGTGCTAGTGGCCGGGAGTATGGCTACACCTTC.

This clone was picked up one time. The chain joins TRBV10-3 to TRBJ1-5, with a possible D match to TRBD1 (6 bases). The CDR3 totals 14 residues. V lost 0 bases and J lost 5, with 8 bases in between. Germline CDR1 ENHRY, CDR2 SYGVKD. This chain's CDR3 is CAISESRGDQPQHF. In DNA form, the CDR3 reads TGTGCCATCAGTGAGTCCAGGGGAGATCAGCCCCAGCATTTT.

The chain links TRBV7-3 to TRBJ2-3; D gene unclear. V shed 2 bases and J shed 2 bases, with 14 bases lying between them. Germline CDR1 and CDR2: SGHTA and FQGTGA. The CDR3 covers 16 residues. CDR3 sequence (DNA): TGTGCCAGCAGCTTAGTTCCTAGTTCAGACACAGATACGCAGTATTTT. This encodes CASSLVPSSDTDTQYF.

This chain connects TRBV7-2 to TRBJ2-5; D remains unclear. CDR3 size: 14 residues. Germline V gives CDR1 SGHTA, CDR2 FQGNSA. V was cut by 4 bases and J by 1 base, with 10 bases left in between. CDR3 region: CASSSLTRQETQYF. The DNA of the CDR3 is TGTGCCAGCAGCTCCCTGACACGCCAAGAGACCCAGTACTTC.

This chain uses TRBV19 with TRBJ2-4; 9 positions match TRBD2. Looked up from germline, CDR1 is LNHDA and CDR2 is SQIVND (reference sequence). The CDR3 consists of 14 residues. V shed 5 bases and J 9 bases; nucleotides not matched to a gene: 8. CDR3 DNA sequence: TGTGCCAGTAGTCTAGCGGGGTCGGGTGGCATTCAGTACTTC. It specifies CASSLAGSGGIQYF.

The rearrangement links TRBV18 to TRBJ2-7, with D tentatively TRBD1 (6 bases). Trimming removed 0 bases at V and 6 bases at J, with 12 bases between. There are 14 residues in the CDR3. Germline V gene lookup returns CDR1 KGHSH and CDR2 LQKENI. The CDR3 DNA reads as TGTGCCAGCTCACCACCGAGGGAAGGGGGCGAGCAGTACTTC. Its protein product is CASSPPREGGEQYF.

The chain employs TRBV6-5 and TRBJ2-1; TRBD2 aligns across 8 bases. Germline assignment: CDR1 MNHEY and CDR2 SVGAGI. J gave up 10 bases and V 9 bases, and 5 bases lay outside the gene matches. This CDR3 comprises 11 residues. The CDR3 DNA reads as TGTGCCAGTGAACGGGGGGGAGAGCAGTTCTTC. Protein: CASERGGEQFF.

J is TRBJ1-2 and V is TRBV4-1; unclear D gene. Trimming left V 0 bases short and J 0 bases short, with 11 bases between. The CDR3 is 16 residues long. In germline, CDR1 is MGHRA, CDR2 YSYEKL. Here the CDR3 reads CASSQDHIGANYGYTF. The CDR3 DNA is TGCGCCAGCAGCCAAGATCATATCGGAGCTAACTATGGCTACACCTTC.

CDR3 DNA sequence: TGTGCCAGTAGGGCCCGACAGGGAGTCGGCGACTATGGCTACACCTTC. It is translated as CASRARQGVGDYGYTF. The chain recombines TRBV19 with TRBJ1-2; 7 bases match TRBD1. CDR1 is LNHDA, CDR2 SQIVND, per germline (reference sequence). This CDR3 contains 16 residues. With 6 bases clipped from V and 3 bases from J, the junction kept 13 bases outside the gene matches.

The chain joins TRBV19 to TRBJ2-7; 8 bases fit TRBD1. V lost 1 base and J lost 5; bases outside the gene matches: 1. Germline assignment: CDR1 LNHDA and CDR2 SQIVND (reference sequence). This CDR3 is built from 13 residues. CDR3 DNA sequence: TGTGCCAGTAGTATAGGGACAGGGAACGAGCAGTACTTC. Translated, it gives CASSIGTGNEQYF.

The V call is TRBV10-3, the J call TRBJ1-5; D might be TRBD1 (6 bases). With 8 bases removed from V and 4 bases from J, the gap between germline ends came to 12 bases. CDR1 is ENHRY and CDR2 is SYGVKD in the germline V gene. The CDR3 spans 13 residues. The DNA of the CDR3 is TGTGCCATCCAGCAGGGGCTAAATCAGCCCCAGCATTTT. It specifies CAIQQGLNQPQHF.

The rearrangement uses TRBV10-3 and TRBJ2-5, with a tentative D call TRBD2 (6 bases). Germline CDR1 and CDR2: ENHRY and SYGVKD. The V end was cut by 0 bases, the J end by 4 bases, with 15 bases between. The length of the CDR3 is 16 residues. CDR3 protein: CAISESLAEWLETQYF. Here the CDR3 DNA reads TGTGCCATCAGTGAGTCACTAGCAGAGTGGTTAGAGACCCAGTACTTC.

The J gene is TRBJ2-2, the V gene TRBV10-3; D is undetermined. Trimming took off 11 bases at V and 4 bases at J, with 11 bases between the two ends. From germline, CDR1 is ENHRY and CDR2 SYGVKD. The CDR3 is made up of 12 amino acids. CDR3 bases: TGTGCCCCGCCAACGGGCACCGGGGAGCTGTTTTTT. Protein sequence: CAPPTGTGELFF.

The rearrangement uses TRBV6-5 and TRBJ1-2; 10 bases match TRBD1. V shed 7 bases, J shed 8 bases, and the junction held 7 bases outside the gene matches. Germline CDR1 MNHEY, CDR2 SVGAGI. CDR3 size: 13 residues. In DNA, the CDR3 is TGTGCCAGCATCTCGGACAGGGGGGGAGGCTACACCTTC. Its protein is CASISDRGGGYTF.